The 24 T cell receptor beta chains below come from one sample, sequenced in a study of prognosis after radiotherapy for stage I lung cancer. From genomic DNA, TCR beta CDR3 was amplified by two-round multiplex PCR. The first round of PCR was done with primers that matched each TRBV and TRBJ gene. TCRdb independently ran MiXCR on the multiplex PCR reads; one entry per CDR3 protein. The table lists 25,000 to 30,000 distinct CDR3 sequences, more than 25% of them singletons, with over 10% in the top ten. Sequencing used PBMCs, obtained before or after stereotactic body radiation therapy (not recorded which). The receptors stem from a donor aged 50 or older with non-small cell lung cancer.

In its sample, this clonotype was seen many times. The rearrangement joins TRBV9 to TRBJ2-7; 7 positions match TRBD2. Germline values: CDR1 SGDLS, CDR2 YYNGEE. The CDR3 runs 15 residues. The ends lost 4 bases at V and 0 bases at J; junction bases unmatched: 7. This CDR3 reads CASSMGTINSYEQYF. The CDR3 nucleotides are TGTGCCAGCAGCATGGGGACTATAAACTCCTACGAGCAGTACTTC. The full variable domain, with the rest looked up from reference TRBV9 and TRBJ2-7, is DSGVTQTPKHLITATGQRVTLRCSPRSGDLSVYWYQQSLDQGLQFLIQYYNGEERAKGNILERFSAQQFPDLHSELNLSSLELGDSALYFCASSMGTINSYEQYFGPGTRLTVT.

This clonotype was observed at least ten times. This sequence joins TRBV28 and TRBJ2-7; D may be TRBD1 (5 bases). The length of the CDR3 is 15 residues. Trimming removed 1 base at V and 2 bases at J, with 12 bases between. Germline lookup yields CDR1 MDHEN and CDR2 SYDVKM. CDR3 nucleotides: TGTGCCAGCAGTTTATACGGGCAGGGCACCTACGAGCAGTACTTC. Its protein product is CASSLYGQGTYEQYF.

Ten or more counts support this clonotype. This chain links TRBV2 with TRBJ2-7; possibly TRBD1 for D (5 bases). This CDR3 comprises 13 residues. The V end lost 2 bases, the J end lost 1 base, and 6 bases lay between the germline ends. CDR1 and CDR2 from the germline V gene are SNHLY and FYNNEI. CDR3 sequence reads: CASSERGSYEQYF. DNA of the CDR3: TGTGCCAGCAGTGAAAGGGGATCCTACGAGCAGTACTTC.

This clonotype ranks as medium-sized. The rearrangement joins TRBV28 to TRBJ1-2, with TRBD1 matching over 7 bases. The V gene end was trimmed by 4 bases and the J gene end by 1 base; junction bases not matched to a gene: 12. The CDR3 is 17 amino acids. Germline-derived CDR1 and CDR2 are MDHEN and SYDVKM. In DNA, the CDR3 is TGTGCCAGCAGTTCTACACTGGGACAGACACATAACTATGGCTACACCTTC. Translating it yields CASSSTLGQTHNYGYTF.

This clonotype was observed once. This chain uses TRBV19 with TRBJ1-5; 11 bases are a match to TRBD1. CDR1 is LNHDA and CDR2 is SQIVND in the germline V gene (reference sequence). The CDR3 has 16 residues. J lost 2 bases, V lost 5 bases, and 5 bases had no gene match. The CDR3 spells CASSEDRGQGNQPQHF. CDR3 bases: TGTGCCAGTAGTGAGGACAGGGGGCAGGGCAATCAGCCCCAGCATTTT.

As to this clonotype: A far larger clone is a single base away, which makes a read error likely. This chain uses TRBV6-2 or TRBV6-3 with TRBJ1-6; D might be TRBD1 (6 bases). With 9 bases removed from V and 7 bases from J, the gap between germline ends came to 16 bases. Germline values: CDR1 MNHEY, CDR2 SVGEGT. The CDR3 consists of 14 residues. CDR3 amino acids: CASRQVMGNSPLHF. The DNA of the CDR3 is TGTGCCAGTAGACAGGTCATGGGGAATTCACCCCTCCACTTT.

The V and J genes are TRBV6-2 or TRBV6-3 and TRBJ2-7; TRBD1 aligns across 7 bases. The germline V gene encodes CDR1 MNHEY and CDR2 SVGEGT. The CDR3 spans 12 residues. The junction had 1 base not matched to a gene; V was cut back by 5 bases and J by 3 bases. The CDR3 region is CASSDRVYEQYF. The CDR3 DNA sequence: TGTGCCAGCAGTGACAGGGTCTACGAGCAGTACTTC.

This clonotype was seen repeatedly, ten times or more. The chain recombines TRBV12-3 or TRBV12-4 with TRBJ2-2; tentatively, D is TRBD1 or TRBD2 (5 bases each). This CDR3 has 16 amino acids. V was cut by 2 bases and J by 5 bases, with 15 bases left in between. The CDR3 bases are TGTGCCAGCAGTTTAATGGGGACGGGGAAAACCGGGGAGCTGTTTTTT. It specifies CASSLMGTGKTGELFF.

The chain couples TRBV20-1 to TRBJ1-5; 11 nucleotides agree with TRBD1. The CDR3 runs 18 residues. Germline trimming cut 0 bases from V and 11 bases from J; bases unmatched to any gene: 18. The V gene's germline CDR1 is DFQATT and CDR2 SNEGSKA (reference sequence). Here the CDR3 DNA reads TGCAGTGCTAGAGATATGGACAGGGGGCGAGCTGGCAATAAGACCCAGCATTTT. This gives the protein CSARDMDRGRAGNKTQHF.

The chain links TRBV11-2 to TRBJ2-7, with D unresolved. V was trimmed by 2 bases and J by 2 bases, leaving 13 bases between them. Germline values: CDR1 SGHAT, CDR2 FQNNGV. This CDR3 is built from 15 residues. CDR3 coding DNA: TGTGCCAGCAGCTTACGAGGAGCTGGAACCTACGAGCAGTACTTC. Translation: CASSLRGAGTYEQYF.

This clonotype was seen repeatedly, ten times or more. The rearrangement joins TRBV29-1 to TRBJ2-3; D may be TRBD2 (5 bases). CDR1 is SQVTM, CDR2 ANQGSEA, per germline. The CDR3 runs to 10 residues. V lost 6 bases, J lost 9 bases, and 10 bases lay in between. CDR3 nucleotide sequence: TGCAGCGTGGACTCGGGAACGCAGTATTTT. This encodes CSVDSGTQYF.

This clonotype has a count of ten or more. The genes are TRBV20-1 and TRBJ2-5; 9 positions match TRBD1. V gave up 2 bases and J gave up 4 bases; unmatched junction bases: 5. CDR1 and CDR2 from the germline V gene are DFQATT and SNEGSKA (reference sequence). The CDR3 sequence is 14 residues long. Here the CDR3 DNA reads TGCAGTGCTAGACGGACAGGGGTTCCAGAGACCCAGTACTTC. This encodes CSARRTGVPETQYF.

The sample holds many counts of this clonotype. V is TRBV12-3 or TRBV12-4 and J is TRBJ2-7, with D maybe TRBD2 (7 bases). V lost 2 bases, J lost 3 bases, and 20 bases lay in between. There are 17 residues in the CDR3. The CDR3 nucleotides read TGTGCCAGCAGTTTATTCCCCCCGAGGGGGGGGGTCTACGAGCAGTACTTC. This sequence encodes CASSLFPPRGGVYEQYF.

This clonotype was recorded at least ten times. This chain links TRBV7-9 with TRBJ2-2; D is undetermined. Germline CDR1 is SEHNR and CDR2 is FQNEAQ (reference sequence). Trimming removed 0 bases from V and 1 base from J, with 6 bases in between. This CDR3 is 15 amino acids long. CDR3 sequence: CASSLALLNTGELFF. Written as DNA, the CDR3 is TGTGCCAGCAGCTTAGCACTCTTGAACACCGGGGAGCTGTTTTTT.

About this clonotype: This may be a read error, as it is one base from a much larger clone. This rearrangement joins TRBV7-9 to TRBJ2-7; 7 bases match TRBD1. The CDR3 is 13 residues long. V lost 5 bases, J lost 8 bases, and 9 bases stayed unmatched. Per germline, CDR1 SEHNR and CDR2 FQNEAQ (reference sequence). CDR3 bases: TGTGCCAGCAGCCGATCGGGACAGCTTCAGCAGTACTTC. Protein sequence: CASSRSGQLQQYF.

As for this clonotype: A read error may be the cause here, since a much bigger clone is one base away. The chain is built from TRBV7-9 and TRBJ1-3; D is uncertain. Trimming shortened V by 5 bases and J by 0 bases, and 17 bases separated the two germline ends. CDR1 is SEHNR, CDR2 FQNEAQ, per germline (reference sequence). This CDR3 spans 17 amino acids. This CDR3 is CASSPRSPWVSGNTIYF. The CDR3, as DNA: TGTGCCAGCAGCCCTAGGTCCCCCTGGGTCTCTGGAAACACCATATATTTT.

A note on this clonotype: A much larger clone is a single base away; this may be a read error. V gene TRBV3-1 combines with J gene TRBJ2-6, with D unresolved. The CDR3 totals 15 residues. V shed 7 bases and J shed 0 bases, with 10 bases lying between them. Germline V gene lookup returns CDR1 LGHDT and CDR2 YNNKEL (reference sequence). CDR3 protein: CASNHDFSGANVLTF. CDR3 nucleotides: TGTGCCAGCAACCACGATTTCTCTGGGGCCAACGTCCTGACTTTC.

The table lists this clonotype with many counts. The chain combines TRBV2 with TRBJ1-1, with TRBD1 as a possible D gene (6 bases). V lost 5 bases to trimming and J lost 4 bases, with 14 bases between them. Germline loops: CDR1 SNHLY, CDR2 FYNNEI. The CDR3 contains 14 residues. The DNA of the CDR3 is TGTGCCAGCAGTTCAACAGGGTTCGGCACTGAAGCTTTCTTT. As protein: CASSSTGFGTEAFF.

This clonotype was observed at least ten times. The V and J genes are TRBV6-5 and TRBJ2-1, with 10 bases identical to TRBD2. V lost 2 bases, J lost 5 bases, and 6 bases stayed unmatched. Germline-derived CDR1 and CDR2 are MNHEY and SVGAGI. This CDR3 comprises 16 residues. CDR3 coding DNA: TGTGCCAGCAGTTACCTGAGCGGGGGGGTCAACAATGAGCAGTTCTTC. Its protein product is CASSYLSGGVNNEQFF.

This clonotype was detected a few times. The chain links TRBV5-1 to TRBJ2-2, with D maybe TRBD2 (6 bases). V lost 1 base, J lost 4 bases, and 17 bases lay in between. Germline CDR1 and CDR2: SGHRS and YFSETQ. CDR3 length equals 17 residues. In DNA form, the CDR3 reads TGCGCCAGCAGCTTGCAGTTTTGGACTACCACCACCGGGGAGCTGTTTTTT. Translation gives CASSLQFWTTTTGELFF.

The rearrangement links TRBV11-2 to TRBJ2-3, with D possibly being TRBD2 (6 bases). V lost 2 bases and J 1 base, leaving 7 bases between the germline ends. Germline V gene lookup returns CDR1 SGHAT and CDR2 FQNNGV. The CDR3 has 14 residues. CDR3 in DNA: TGTGCCAGCAGCTTACCGGGAGGCACAGATACGCAGTATTTT. Encoded protein: CASSLPGGTDTQYF.

To note about this clonotype: One base away lies a much larger clone, so this may be a sequencing read error. Here the CDR3 omits its conserved ending phenylalanine or tryptophan, so a read error is the likely source. This chain links TRBV7-8 with TRBJ2-7; TRBD2 matches 10 bases. CDR1 is SGHVS and CDR2 is FQNEAQ in the germline V gene. After removal of 1 base from V and 1 base from J, the junction contained 7 bases not matched to a gene. The CDR3 loop spans 17 amino acids. The CDR3 DNA is TGTGCCAGCAGCTTAGAGGTAGCTAGCGGGAGATCCTACGAGCAGTACCTC. Its protein product is CASSLEVASGRSYEQYL.

The gene calls are TRBV7-2 and TRBJ2-2; possible D gene TRBD2, 5 bases. Deletions cut 1 base from V and 7 bases from J, with 16 bases between. This CDR3 spans 16 amino acids. Per the germline V gene, CDR1 is SGHTA and CDR2 is FQGNSA. The CDR3 DNA reads as TGTGCCAGCAGCTTAGAGAGCCCGCTAAGCGGCGGGGAGCTGTTTTTT. Translation gives CASSLESPLSGGELFF.

Judged by abundance, this clonotype is medium-sized. The rearrangement links TRBV6-1 to TRBJ2-6, with D perhaps matching TRBD1 (6 bases). Germline V gives CDR1 MNHNS, CDR2 SASEGT. The ends were cut back, 6 bases at V and 1 base at J, with 7 bases in the middle. CDR3 length: 14 residues. CDR3 sequence: CASSDRSGANVLTF. CDR3 DNA: TGTGCCAGCAGCGACAGGTCTGGGGCCAACGTCCTGACTTTC.